The T cell receptor (beta chain) under discussion was sequenced for a study of cytomegalovirus exposure and HLA in healthy donors. This CDR3 comprises 15 residues. Germline CDR1 reads SGHDN; CDR2 reads FVKESK. Trimming removed 0 bases from V and 4 bases from J, with 12 bases in between. Concerning this clone itself: Its antigen remains unidentified.

PCR used 60 Vbeta primers and 13 Jbeta primers. TCRdb's copy holds only in-frame clones and misses some; the assay was immunoSEQ multiplex PCR. This table holds about 140,000 clones, around 82% found once. Findings and limits, study-wide: There were some V segments, including TRBV6-2 and TRBV6-3, excluded as indistinguishable.

The sequence was collected from a man between 18 and 29 years old in good health and CMV-seropositive. The sample taken for sequencing was PBMCs. V usage is TRBV14 and J usage is TRBJ2-5; D possibly corresponds to TRBD1 (5 bases). CDR3 residues: CASSQEYPGIETQYF. Here the CDR3 DNA reads TGTGCCAGCAGCCAAGAGTACCCAGGGATAGAGACCCAGTACTTC. The full variable domain, completed using reference TRBV14 and TRBJ2-5, is EAGVTQFPSHSVIEKGQTVTLRCDPISGHDNLYWYRRVMGKEIKFLLHFVKESKQDESGMPNNRFLAERTGGTYSTLKVQPAELEDSGVYFCASSQEYPGIETQYFGPGTRLLVL.